The clone carrying this TCR beta chain was detected only a few times. Its antigen is unidentified. Amplification used 60 Vbeta primers and 13 Jbeta primers. Libraries were prepared by immunoSEQ multiplex PCR; TCRdb keeps only in-frame clonotypes and omits some of them. Altogether about 120,000 clones are present, roughly 9% being singletons, with the ten largest covering approximately 3%. The CDR3 is 14 residues long. V shed 6 bases and J shed 5 bases, with 13 bases lying between them. The sample is drawn from a study of cytomegalovirus exposure and HLA in healthy donors. Study outcomes and limitations: Indistinguishability led to the exclusion of some V segments, TRBV6-2 and TRBV6-3 included. Earlier analysis yielded a pattern in which most TCR beta V segments were productive about 87% or about 30% of the time. Later on, an analysis tied 15,000 to 20,000 TCR beta sequences to HLA alleles at 0.05 false discovery rate.

This chain joins TRBV23-1 and TRBJ2-2; D is undetermined. TRBV23-1 is known as an ORF, though its function is uncertain. The receptor's source is a young man in good health and CMV-seronegative. The sample was PBMCs. The CDR3, as DNA: TGCGCCAGCAGCCCCCAGTCAGTGACCGGGGAGCTGTTTTTT. Its translation is CASSPQSVTGELFF.